The 32 T cell receptor beta chains below were found in one sample sequenced in a study of T cell responses to AZD1222 COVID-19 vaccine. Only in-frame clones appear in the TCRdb table, and some are missing; sequencing was by immunoSEQ multiplex PCR. Counted here are 100,000 to 150,000 clones, over 90% occurring once; the ten biggest clones make up 4.5% to 6%. Material: peripheral blood, obtained on day 0 of AZD1222 vaccination. These receptors all stem from an adult in good health.

This chain links TRBV11-3 with TRBJ2-7; 8 bases fit TRBD1. Trimming cost V 5 bases and J 3 bases; bases outside gene matches: 3. Germline V lookup: CDR1 SGHNT, CDR2 YENEEA. The CDR3 contains 13 residues. The CDR3 coding sequence is TGTGCCAGCAGCGCGGGACAGGACTACGAGCAGTACTTC. The encoded protein is CASSAGQDYEQYF.

J is TRBJ2-7 and V is TRBV5-6; possible D gene TRBD1, 5 bases. Looked up from germline, CDR1 is SGHDT and CDR2 is YYEEEE. This CDR3 is built from 15 residues. Trimming took off 4 bases at V and 1 base at J, with 15 bases between the two ends. This CDR3 is CASSPQAAGSYEQYF. The CDR3 DNA sequence: TGTGCCAGCAGCCCGCAGGCGGCAGGGTCCTACGAGCAGTACTTC.

CDR3 DNA sequence: TGTGCCAGCAGCTCGACCAATTCTAAAAACATTCAGTACTTC. Its translation is CASSSTNSKNIQYF. The V and J genes are TRBV11-2 and TRBJ2-4; D ambiguous. With 4 bases removed from V and 4 bases from J, the gap between germline ends came to 11 bases. This CDR3 region has 14 residues. Germline V gene sequence: CDR1 SGHAT, CDR2 FQNNGV.

V is TRBV10-1 and J is TRBJ1-5; D is ambiguous. V dropped 6 bases and J dropped 0 bases, with 24 bases sitting between them. CDR1 is WNHNN, CDR2 SYGVQD, per germline (reference sequence). The CDR3 sequence is 19 residues long. CDR3 coding DNA: TGCGCCAGCAGGAAGACCTGGACTCCCGGTGTTTATAGCAATCAGCCCCAGCATTTT. As protein: CASRKTWTPGVYSNQPQHF.

The chain employs TRBV18 and TRBJ1-2; D uncertain. This CDR3 region has 15 residues. Trimming removed 4 bases at V and 5 bases at J, with 17 bases between. Per the germline V gene, CDR1 is KGHSH and CDR2 is LQKENI. Written as DNA, the CDR3 is TGTGCCAGCTCACATGTGACAAGTGATAGTTATGGCTACACCTTC. Its protein product is CASSHVTSDSYGYTF.

This chain joins TRBV7-2 and TRBJ2-1; 7 nucleotides match TRBD1. The CDR3 covers 15 residues. With V trimmed by 5 bases and J by 6 bases, 10 bases remained unmatched. In germline, CDR1 is SGHTA, CDR2 FQGNSA. The CDR3 bases are TGTGCCAGCAGCCCCGCCGGGACAGCCTTCAATGAGCAGTTCTTC. It encodes CASSPAGTAFNEQFF. The full variable domain, rest sourced from reference TRBV7-2 and TRBJ2-1, is GAGVSQSPSNKVTEKGKDVELRCDPISGHTALYWYRQSLGQGLEFLIYFQGNSAPDKSGLPSDRFSAERTGGSVSTLTIQRTQQEDSAVYLCASSPAGTAFNEQFFGPGTRLTVL.

V gene TRBV3-1 (or the pseudogene TRBV3-2) combines with J gene TRBJ1-1; TRBD1 might be the D (5 bases). In germline, CDR1 is LGHDT, CDR2 YNNKEL (reference sequence). The CDR3 is made up of 12 amino acids. V shed 2 bases and J shed 11 bases, with 12 bases lying between them. In DNA, the CDR3 is TGTGCCAGCAGCCAAAAGGCTTCAGGGGCTTTCTTT. It translates to CASSQKASGAFF.

V and J are TRBV29-1 and TRBJ2-7; D remains ambiguous. This CDR3 region has 13 residues. The ends were cut back, 1 base at V and 1 base at J, with 8 bases in the middle. The germline V gene has CDR1 SQVTM and CDR2 ANQGSEA. The CDR3 DNA reads TGCAGCGTTGAAGTGCCCTGGTCCTACGAGCAGTACTTC. Protein product: CSVEVPWSYEQYF.

This chain connects TRBV6-5 to TRBJ1-1; maybe TRBD1 (6 bases). V lost 0 bases and J 10 bases, leaving 12 bases between the germline ends. Germline values: CDR1 MNHEY, CDR2 SVGAGI. The CDR3 sequence is 13 residues long. CDR3 region: CASSYSRGGAAFF. CDR3 nucleotides: TGTGCCAGCAGTTACTCGAGGGGGGGTGCAGCTTTCTTT.

This sequence joins TRBV5-1 and TRBJ1-3, with D uncertain. The germline V gene has CDR1 SGHRS and CDR2 YFSETQ. The CDR3 runs 18 residues. The V end was cut by 4 bases, the J end by 2 bases, with 22 bases between. CDR3 protein: CASSESPTLARAGNTIYF. The CDR3 region has the DNA TGCGCCAGCAGCGAGTCACCCACTCTCGCGAGGGCTGGAAACACCATATATTTT.

The chain uses TRBV11-1 and TRBJ2-6; D may be TRBD1 or TRBD2 (5 bases each). There are 16 residues in the CDR3. Trimming stripped 1 base from V and 4 bases from J, with 11 bases between. The germline gives CDR1 SGHAT, CDR2 FQDESV (reference sequence). In DNA form, the CDR3 reads TGTGCCAGCAGCTTAGGTCCCGGGGCAGGGGCCAACGTCCTGACTTTC. Protein: CASSLGPGAGANVLTF.

The genes are TRBV5-4 and TRBJ1-1; TRBD1 matches at 7 bases. CDR3 length: 14 amino acids. CDR1 SGHNT and CDR2 YYREEE come from the germline V gene (reference sequence). With V trimmed by 1 base and J by 8 bases, 8 bases remained unmatched. The CDR3 nucleotides are TGTGCCAGCAGCTTGAGAGGGACAGCGATAGAAGCTTTCTTT. Protein sequence: CASSLRGTAIEAFF.

The chain is built from TRBV30 and TRBJ1-2, with 8 bases fitting TRBD1. The germline CDR1 and CDR2 sequences are GTSNPN and SVGIG (reference sequence). Germline trimming cut 3 bases from V and 3 bases from J; bases unmatched to any gene: 3. This CDR3 spans 13 amino acids. The chain's CDR3 is CAWSAGGYYGYTF. CDR3 in DNA: TGTGCCTGGAGCGCAGGGGGCTACTATGGCTACACCTTC.

The rearrangement uses TRBV6-5 and TRBJ1-5; D is ambiguous. There are 15 residues in the CDR3. CDR1 is MNHEY, CDR2 SVGAGI, per germline. V gave up 6 bases and J gave up 0 bases, with 12 bases separating them. DNA for the CDR3: TGTGCCAGCAGGATAACGGACTATAGCAATCAGCCCCAGCATTTT. Its translation is CASRITDYSNQPQHF.

CDR3 DNA sequence: TGTGCCAGCACGGGACCGGGCACACCCCTCCACTTT. Translated: CASTGPGTPLHF. This rearrangement joins TRBV9 to TRBJ1-6; D may be TRBD1 (5 bases). The CDR3 loop spans 12 amino acids. CDR1 and CDR2 from the germline V gene are SGDLS and YYNGEE. The germline V and J ends were trimmed by 6 bases and 11 bases, with 12 bases remaining between them. Full variable domain (rest looked up from reference TRBV9 and TRBJ1-6): DSGVTQTPKHLITATGQRVTLRCSPRSGDLSVYWYQQSLDQGLQFLIQYYNGEERAKGNILERFSAQQFPDLHSELNLSSLELGDSALYFCASTGPGTPLHFGNGTRLTVT.

V and J are TRBV28 and TRBJ2-3; 16 nucleotides align to TRBD2. This CDR3 region has 16 residues. Germline CDR1 is MDHEN and CDR2 is SYDVKM. Germline trimming cut 6 bases from V and 6 bases from J; bases unmatched to any gene: 6. The CDR3 protein is CASRPGLAGGWDTQYF. The CDR3 bases are TGTGCCAGCAGACCGGGACTAGCGGGAGGGTGGGATACGCAGTATTTT.

This sequence joins TRBV28 and TRBJ2-4; no clear D gene. The CDR3 spans 12 residues. CDR1 is MDHEN, CDR2 SYDVKM, per germline. The ends were cut back, 6 bases at V and 6 bases at J, with 9 bases in the middle. CDR3 amino acids: CASSIVGNIQYF. In nucleotides, the CDR3 is TGTGCCAGCAGCATAGTAGGAAACATTCAGTACTTC.

V is TRBV27 and J is TRBJ2-6; D gene unclear. The CDR3 totals 15 residues. V was trimmed by 2 bases and J by 0 bases, leaving 5 bases between them. CDR1 is MNHEY, CDR2 SMNVEV, per germline (reference sequence). This chain's CDR3 is CASSLGHSGANVLTF. In nucleotides, the CDR3 is TGTGCCAGCAGTTTAGGGCACTCTGGGGCCAACGTCCTGACTTTC.

The genes are TRBV7-8 and TRBJ1-1; D perhaps matches TRBD1 (5 bases). The length of the CDR3 is 11 residues. V lost 9 bases, J lost 1 base, and 6 bases lay in between. Per germline, CDR1 SGHVS and CDR2 FQNEAQ. The DNA of the CDR3 is TGTGCCAGTGGACAGAACACTGAAGCTTTCTTT. This translates into CASGQNTEAFF.

The chain carries TRBV10-2 and TRBJ2-3, with D possibly being TRBD1 (5 bases). The CDR3 is made up of 17 amino acids. Germline assignment: CDR1 WSHSY and CDR2 SAAADI. Trimming left V 6 bases short and J 2 bases short, with 21 bases between. CDR3 region: CASRPPSWGRATDTQYF. The CDR3 DNA sequence: TGCGCCAGCAGGCCCCCTTCTTGGGGCCGCGCCACAGATACGCAGTATTTT.

The chain is built from TRBV29-1 and TRBJ1-4; 9 bases map to TRBD1. The CDR3 is made up of 14 amino acids. The V gene's germline CDR1 is SQVTM and CDR2 ANQGSEA. After removal of 3 bases from V and 7 bases from J, the junction contained 6 bases not matched to a gene. CDR3 region: CSVDTGGGGEKLFF. The CDR3 DNA sequence: TGCAGCGTTGACACAGGGGGCGGGGGTGAAAAACTGTTTTTT.

V usage is TRBV29-1 and J usage is TRBJ1-2; D unresolved. The CDR3 runs 13 residues. Trimming pared 7 bases from V and 7 bases from J, leaving 19 bases between. Germline CDR1 is SQVTM and CDR2 is ANQGSEA. In nucleotides, the CDR3 is TGCAGCGCTGCCCGGTTCCCCCTGGGTGGCTACACCTTC. The encoded protein is CSAARFPLGGYTF. Full variable domain (rest looked up from reference TRBV29-1 and TRBJ1-2): SAVISQKPSRDICQRGTSLTIQCQVDSQVTMMFWYRQQPGQSLTLIATANQGSEATYESGFVIDKFPISRPNLTFSTLTVSNMSPEDSSIYLCSAARFPLGGYTFGSGTRLTVV.

The J gene is TRBJ2-7, the V gene TRBV16; 7 bases align to TRBD1. The CDR3 is 14 residues long. V lost 1 base, J lost 2 bases, and 2 bases stayed unmatched. The germline V gene has CDR1 KGHSY and CDR2 FQNENV. CDR3 protein: CASSQWGQTYEQYF. In DNA form, the CDR3 reads TGTGCCAGCAGCCAATGGGGACAGACCTACGAGCAGTACTTC.

This clone has just one count. The gene calls are TRBV19 and TRBJ1-6, with D possibly being TRBD1 (6 bases). V lost 6 bases and J 4 bases, leaving 22 bases between the germline ends. Germline V gene lookup returns CDR1 LNHDA and CDR2 SQIVND (reference sequence). The CDR3 totals 18 residues. The CDR3: CASSPKGHQPSYNSPLHF. DNA of the CDR3: TGTGCCAGTAGCCCGAAGGGACACCAACCTTCTTATAATTCACCCCTCCACTTT.

The CDR3 nucleotides read TGTGCCAGCAGTCGGGTCGGGGTTGGTGCAGATACGCAGTATTTT. This sequence encodes CASSRVGVGADTQYF. This chain joins TRBV28 and TRBJ2-3; possible D gene TRBD2, 5 bases. Per the germline V gene, CDR1 is MDHEN and CDR2 is SYDVKM. This CDR3 region has 15 residues. Trimming pared 5 bases from V and 4 bases from J, leaving 16 bases between.

The chain carries TRBV29-1 and TRBJ2-7, with a tentative D call TRBD1 (6 bases). The CDR3 extends over 14 amino acids. With 7 bases removed from V and 5 bases from J, the gap between germline ends came to 21 bases. Germline CDR1 SQVTM, CDR2 ANQGSEA. The CDR3 sequence is CSATGQLSAHEQYF. The CDR3, as DNA: TGCAGCGCAACAGGACAGCTTTCGGCCCACGAGCAGTACTTC.

The chain joins TRBV11-2 to TRBJ2-7; D remains ambiguous. Per germline, CDR1 SGHAT and CDR2 FQNNGV. The CDR3 contains 11 residues. V was shortened by 5 bases and J by 5 bases, with 7 bases between the two germline ends. The CDR3 sequence is CASSDVDEQYF. DNA for the CDR3: TGTGCCAGCAGCGATGTCGACGAGCAGTACTTC.

This clone occurred once. The rearrangement uses TRBV20-1 and TRBJ2-7; 12 bases line up with TRBD2. Trimming took 3 bases from V and 2 from J; bases not matched to a gene: 8. The CDR3 length is 16 residues. Germline V gives CDR1 DFQATT, CDR2 SNEGSKA (reference sequence). The CDR3 loop is CSASSSSGRDAYEQYF. CDR3 coding DNA: TGCAGTGCTAGTTCTTCTAGCGGGAGGGATGCCTACGAGCAGTACTTC.

The V and J genes are TRBV5-1 and TRBJ1-1, with unresolved D. The CDR3 has 15 residues. The germline V and J ends were trimmed by 0 bases and 0 bases, with 9 bases remaining between them. Germline CDR1 is SGHRS and CDR2 is YFSETQ. CDR3 sequence: CASSLGSSLNTEAFF. As DNA, the CDR3 is TGCGCCAGCAGCTTGGGCAGCTCTCTGAACACTGAAGCTTTCTTT. Full variable domain (rest looked up from reference TRBV5-1 and TRBJ1-1): KAGVTQTPRYLIKTRGQQVTLSCSPISGHRSVSWYQQTPGQGLQFLFEYFSETQRNKGNFPGRFSGRQFSNSRSEMNVSTLELGDSALYLCASSLGSSLNTEAFFGQGTRLTVV.

The genes are TRBV4-2 and TRBJ1-2; D unclear. CDR1 LGHNA and CDR2 YNFKEQ come from the germline V gene. Trimming removed 1 base from V and 5 bases from J, with 5 bases in between. This CDR3 contains 12 residues. CDR3 coding DNA: TGTGCCAGCAGCCAAGGAGAGTATGGCTACACCTTC. Protein product: CASSQGEYGYTF.

This chain links TRBV19 with TRBJ1-5; D may be TRBD1 (6 bases). The CDR3 is made up of 16 amino acids. The V gene lost 3 bases and the J gene lost 7 bases, with 19 bases spanning the gap. From germline, CDR1 is LNHDA and CDR2 SQIVND (reference sequence). The CDR3 region is CASSMSAGTMGQPQHF. The CDR3 bases are TGTGCCAGTAGTATGTCCGCAGGGACAATGGGACAGCCCCAGCATTTT. Filled out from reference TRBV19 and TRBJ1-5, the complete variable domain reads DGGITQSPKYLFRKEGQNVTLSCEQNLNHDAMYWYRQDPGQGLRLIYYSQIVNDFQKGDIAEGYSVSREKKESFPLTVTSAQKNPTAFYLCASSMSAGTMGQPQHFGDGTRLSIL.

About this clone: Other DNA sequences within the sample encode an identical CDR3. The chain links TRBV9 to TRBJ2-1, with no clear D. V was cut by 2 bases and J by 0 bases, with 9 bases left in between. Germline-derived CDR1 and CDR2 are SGDLS and YYNGEE. There are 15 residues in the CDR3. The CDR3 DNA follows: TGTGCCAGCAGCGTTGGGGTGACCTCCTACAATGAGCAGTTCTTC. It yields the protein CASSVGVTSYNEQFF.